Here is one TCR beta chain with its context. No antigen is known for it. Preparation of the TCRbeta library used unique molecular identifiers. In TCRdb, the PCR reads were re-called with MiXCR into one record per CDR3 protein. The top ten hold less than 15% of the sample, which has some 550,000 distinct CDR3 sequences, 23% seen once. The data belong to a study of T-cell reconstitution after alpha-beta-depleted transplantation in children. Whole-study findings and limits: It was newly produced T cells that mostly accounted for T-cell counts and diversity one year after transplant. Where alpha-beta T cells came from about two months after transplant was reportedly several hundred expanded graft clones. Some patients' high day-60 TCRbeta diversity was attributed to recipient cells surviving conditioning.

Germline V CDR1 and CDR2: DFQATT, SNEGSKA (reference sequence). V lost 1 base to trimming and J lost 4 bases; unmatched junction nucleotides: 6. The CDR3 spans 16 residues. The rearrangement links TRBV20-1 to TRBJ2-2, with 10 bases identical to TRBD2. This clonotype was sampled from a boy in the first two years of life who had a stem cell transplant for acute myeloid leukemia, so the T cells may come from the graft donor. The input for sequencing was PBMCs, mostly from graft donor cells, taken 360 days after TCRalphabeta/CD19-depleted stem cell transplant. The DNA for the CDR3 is TGCAGTGCTAGAGTTCCGGGACTAGCGACCACCGGGGAGCTGTTTTTT. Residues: CSARVPGLATTGELFF.